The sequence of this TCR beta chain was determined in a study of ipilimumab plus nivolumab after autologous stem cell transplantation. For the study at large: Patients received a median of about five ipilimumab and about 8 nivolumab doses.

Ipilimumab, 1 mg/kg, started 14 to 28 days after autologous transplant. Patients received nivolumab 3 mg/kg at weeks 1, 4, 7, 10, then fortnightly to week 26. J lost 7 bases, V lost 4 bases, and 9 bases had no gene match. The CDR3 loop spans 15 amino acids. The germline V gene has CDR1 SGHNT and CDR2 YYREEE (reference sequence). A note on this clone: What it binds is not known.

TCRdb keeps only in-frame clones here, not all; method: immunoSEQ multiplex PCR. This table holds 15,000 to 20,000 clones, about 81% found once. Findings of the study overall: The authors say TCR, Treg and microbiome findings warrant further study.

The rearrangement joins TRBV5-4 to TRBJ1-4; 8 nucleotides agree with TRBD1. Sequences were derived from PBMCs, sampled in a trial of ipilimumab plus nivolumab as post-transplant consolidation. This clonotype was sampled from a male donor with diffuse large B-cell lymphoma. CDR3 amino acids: CASSPRTGKGEKLFF. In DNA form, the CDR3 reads TGTGCCAGCAGCCCGAGGACAGGGAAGGGTGAAAAACTGTTTTTT.